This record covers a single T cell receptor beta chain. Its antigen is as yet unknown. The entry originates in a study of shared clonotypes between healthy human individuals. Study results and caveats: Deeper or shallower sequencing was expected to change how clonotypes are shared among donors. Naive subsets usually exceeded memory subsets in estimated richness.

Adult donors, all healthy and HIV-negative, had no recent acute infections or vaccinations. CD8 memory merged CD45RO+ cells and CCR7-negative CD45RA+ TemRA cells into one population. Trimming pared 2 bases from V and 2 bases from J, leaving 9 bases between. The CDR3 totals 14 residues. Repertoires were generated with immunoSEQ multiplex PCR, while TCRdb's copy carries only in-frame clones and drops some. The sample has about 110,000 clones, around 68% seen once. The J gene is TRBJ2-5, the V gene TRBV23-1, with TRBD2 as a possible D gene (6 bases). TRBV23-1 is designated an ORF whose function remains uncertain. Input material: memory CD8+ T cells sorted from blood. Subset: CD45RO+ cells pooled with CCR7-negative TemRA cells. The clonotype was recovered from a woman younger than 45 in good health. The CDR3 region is CASSQAGPQETQYF. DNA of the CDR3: TGCGCCAGCAGTCAAGCGGGACCGCAAGAGACCCAGTACTTC.